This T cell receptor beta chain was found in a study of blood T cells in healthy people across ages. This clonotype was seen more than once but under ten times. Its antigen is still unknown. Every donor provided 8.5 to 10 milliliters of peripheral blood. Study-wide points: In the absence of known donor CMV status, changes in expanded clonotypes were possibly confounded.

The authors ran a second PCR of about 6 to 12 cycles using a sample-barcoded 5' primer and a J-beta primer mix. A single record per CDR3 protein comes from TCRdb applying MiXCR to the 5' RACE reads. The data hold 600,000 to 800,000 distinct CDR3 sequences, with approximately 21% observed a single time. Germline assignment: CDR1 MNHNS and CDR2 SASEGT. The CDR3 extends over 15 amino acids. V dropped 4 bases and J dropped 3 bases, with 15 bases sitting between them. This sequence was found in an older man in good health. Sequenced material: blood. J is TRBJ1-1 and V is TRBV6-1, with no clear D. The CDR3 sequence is CASSGALAAYTEAFF. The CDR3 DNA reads TGTGCCAGCAGTGGAGCCCTGGCGGCATACACTGAAGCTTTCTTT.